This is a list of T cell receptor beta chains from one sample in a study of blood T cells in healthy people across ages. MiXCR was run by TCRdb on the 5' RACE reads, yielding one entry per CDR3 protein. The table has about 640,000 distinct CDR3 sequences, about 43% seen once. Input material: blood. The receptors derive from a man older than 75 in good health. CDR3s include the opening cysteine and the closing phenylalanine or tryptophan. D genes are given only for firm matches. The listing skips clone size in some rows; elsewhere it reads once, few, many or a size class.

D	V	J	size	DNA	CDR3
TRBD1	TRBV28	TRBJ1-2	few	TGTGCCAGCAGTTTTAACAGGGGGCAGATCTATGGCTACACCTTC	CASSFNRGQIYGYTF
-	TRBV5-1	TRBJ2-1	-	TGCGCCAGCAGCCCGAGAGGGACGAACTGCAATGAGCAGTTCTTC	CASSPRGTNCNEQFF
-	TRBV29-1	TRBJ2-4	-	TGCAGCGTTGAAGAAGGGACAATTCAGTACTTC	CSVEEGTIQYF
TRBD2	TRBV20-1	TRBJ2-5	-	TGCAGTGCCACCCTCACGGGCGGGAGGTGGGAGACCCAGTACTTC	CSATLTGGRWETQYF
-	TRBV6-5	TRBJ2-5	many	TGTGCCAGCAGTACAGGGTTGGAGACCCAGTACTTC	CASSTGLETQYF
-	TRBV3-1	TRBJ2-5	-	TGTGCCAGCAGCCAAGAGGCTACCGGACGCCAAGAGACCCAGTACTTC	CASSQEATGRQETQYF
TRBD1	TRBV4-1	TRBJ1-2	few	TGCGCCAGCAGCCCCACGGCAGGGGGCAGCGGAATCTATGGCTACACCTTC	CASSPTAGGSGIYGYTF
-	TRBV12-3/TRBV12-4	TRBJ1-1	few	TGTGCCAGCAGCCCCGGATCCCCGGATACTGAAGCTTTCTTT	CASSPGSPDTEAFF
-	TRBV21-1	TRBJ2-7	few	TGTGCCGCAAATCGAGAACCCCCCTTTAACGACCCCTACGAGCAGTACTTC	CAANREPPFNDPYEQYF
-	TRBV11-3	TRBJ2-7	-	TGTGCCAGCAGCGTAGGCTCTCGAGACGAGCAGTACTTC	CASSVGSRDEQYF
TRBD2	TRBV10-1	TRBJ2-5	few	TGCGCCAGCAGTAGACCCGTCGGGAGGGAGACCCAGTACTTC	CASSRPVGRETQYF
TRBD2	TRBV20-1	TRBJ2-7	once	TGCAGTGCTATGCGGGAGGGCCCTTGGGAGCAGTACTTC	CSAMREGPWEQYF
-	TRBV6-5	TRBJ2-3	few	TGTGCCAGCAGTCGAAGGAGTGATACGCAGTATTTT	CASSRRSDTQYF
-	TRBV6-2/TRBV6-3	TRBJ2-7	-	TGTGCCAGCAGTTACTCGAGGACAGCTACCTACGAGCAGTACTTC	CASSYSRTATYEQYF
TRBD1	TRBV27	TRBJ2-7	many	TGTGCCAGCGCCGTACAGGGGGCTAGTTCCTACGAGCAGTACTTC	CASAVQGASSYEQYF
TRBD2	TRBV7-8	TRBJ2-5	-	TGTGCCAGCAGCTTAGTTAAGCGGGGGGGCACAGGGACCCAGTACTTC	CASSLVKRGGTGTQYF
-	TRBV7-2	TRBJ2-2	-	TGTGCCAGCAGCTTATTAATTGTAGGGTTAAAGTCCGGGGAGCTGTTTTTT	CASSLLIVGLKSGELFF
-	TRBV5-6	TRBJ2-3	-	TGTGCCACCGGGTCAGGGGTAACAGATACGCAGTATTTT	CATGSGVTDTQYF
-	TRBV20-1	TRBJ2-2	-	TGCAGTGCTAGAGGGCCAGGGGGGTACACCGGGGAGCTGTTTTTT	CSARGPGGYTGELFF
-	TRBV11-2	TRBJ2-5	few	TGTGCCAGCAGCCAAGTCGGGCCCCAAGAGACCCAGTACTTC	CASSQVGPQETQYF
TRBD1	TRBV9	TRBJ1-5	-	TGTGCCAGTGGGAGTTCCGGGACAGGGATTCAGCCCCAGCATTTT	CASGSSGTGIQPQHF
TRBD2	TRBV7-2	TRBJ2-3	few	TGTGCCAGCAGCCCCCCCGGACTAGCGGGAGGGTCAGATACGCAGTATTTT	CASSPPGLAGGSDTQYF
-	TRBV12-3/TRBV12-4	TRBJ2-3	few	TGTGCCAGCAGTTTATACCAAAACCGGGAAGATACGCAGTATTTT	CASSLYQNREDTQYF
-	TRBV27	TRBJ1-2	-	TGTGCCAGCAGTTTATTAGAGCCGAGGGGCGGCCATGGCTACACCTTC	CASSLLEPRGGHGYTF